In its sample, the clone carrying this T cell receptor beta chain was seen once. The V gene end was trimmed by 4 bases and the J gene end by 7 bases; junction bases not matched to a gene: 16. Germline CDR1 and CDR2: MDHEN and SYDVKM. The CDR3 has 17 amino acids. The record originates from a study of blood T cell repertoires in COVID-19. Study background: Sites across the United States, Italy and Spain contributed samples from acute and convalescent COVID-19. Nucleic acid was either cDNA or gDNA, and it came from T cells, B-cell-depleted T cells, or PBMCs.

Per the authors' pipeline: Reference gene primer amplification gave nucleated cell count estimates. Clones were read by immunoSEQ multiplex PCR, and TCRdb kept only the in-frame ones, dropping some. The DNA gave D and trimming, while V, J and clone size come from that table. The table shows fewer than 200,000 clones, with about 80% occurring only once. Enrolled during active infection, Seattle patients were then followed longitudinally. The receptor was derived from a woman aged 40 to 55 with COVID-19, enrolled during active disease. The sequenced sample consisted of peripheral blood. This chain links TRBV28 with TRBJ2-1, with 7 bases that match TRBD2. CDR3 region: CASSSTPGTKGRNEQFF. As DNA, the CDR3 is TGTGCCAGCAGTTCCACTCCCGGGACTAAAGGACGAAATGAGCAGTTCTTC.